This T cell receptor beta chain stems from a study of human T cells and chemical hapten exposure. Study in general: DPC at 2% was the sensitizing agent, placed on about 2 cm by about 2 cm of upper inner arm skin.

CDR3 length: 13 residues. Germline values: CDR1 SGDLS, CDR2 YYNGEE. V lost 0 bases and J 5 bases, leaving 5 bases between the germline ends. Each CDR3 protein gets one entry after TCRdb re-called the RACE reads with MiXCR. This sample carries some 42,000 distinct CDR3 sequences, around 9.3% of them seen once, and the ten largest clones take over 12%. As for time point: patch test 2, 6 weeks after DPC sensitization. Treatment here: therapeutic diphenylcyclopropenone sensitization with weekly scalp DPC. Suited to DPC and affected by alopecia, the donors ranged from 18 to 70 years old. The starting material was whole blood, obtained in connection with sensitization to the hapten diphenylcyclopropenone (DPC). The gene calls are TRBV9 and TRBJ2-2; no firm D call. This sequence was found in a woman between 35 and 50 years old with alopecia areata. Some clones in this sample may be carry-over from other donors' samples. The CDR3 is CASSVDGTGELFF. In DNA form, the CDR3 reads TGTGCCAGCAGCGTAGACGGAACCGGGGAGCTGTTTTTT.